These 30 T cell receptor beta chains share one sample of origin, sequenced in a study of blood T cell repertoires in COVID-19. Clones were sequenced by immunoSEQ multiplex PCR, and TCRdb holds only the in-frame ones, with some missing. The sample carries about 120,000 clones, nearly 90% recorded once. Sequenced sample: peripheral blood. Receptor source: a woman in her sixties with COVID-19, enrolled during active disease.

The V gene is TRBV21-1, the J gene TRBJ1-2; the table's D call of TRBD1 was not tested on the DNA. TRBV21-1 is described as a pseudogene. This CDR3 comprises 17 residues. The CDR3: CASSKVKGTGGKNGYTF. The CDR3 DNA reads TGTGCCAGCAGCAAAGTAAAGGGGACAGGGGGGAAAAATGGCTACACCTTC.

Here the CDR3 reads CASSPQTAGREAFF. In nucleotides, the CDR3 is TGTGCCAGCTCACCACAGACAGCGGGGCGAGAGGCTTTCTTT. The chain recombines TRBV18 with TRBJ1-1, with D possibly being TRBD1 (5 bases). V lost 1 base to trimming and J lost 11 bases, with 17 bases between them. The CDR3 sequence is 14 residues long. Germline CDR1 reads KGHSH; CDR2 reads LQKENI.

The chain is built from TRBV6-1 and TRBJ1-4; D is unclear. The CDR3 is made up of 13 amino acids. In germline, CDR1 is MNHNS, CDR2 SASEGT. V was clipped by 6 bases and J by 5 bases, with 10 bases between them. This chain's CDR3 is CASSRSGNEKLFF. Written as DNA, the CDR3 is TGTGCCAGCAGCCGGTCAGGCAATGAAAAACTGTTTTTT.

This chain joins TRBV5-4 and TRBJ2-7; perhaps TRBD2 as D (6 bases). V lost 2 bases, J lost 2 bases, and 8 bases lay in between. CDR1 and CDR2 (germline): SGHNT, YYREEE (reference sequence). The CDR3 has 13 amino acids. The CDR3 DNA reads TGTGCCAGCAGCTTCCCGGGAGCCTACGAGCAGTACTTC. The encoded protein is CASSFPGAYEQYF.

The V call is TRBV10-2, the J call TRBJ1-5; 7 nucleotides agree with TRBD1. V gave up 2 bases and J gave up 0 bases; unmatched junction bases: 10. Germline CDR1 WSHSY, CDR2 SAAADI. The CDR3 extends over 18 amino acids. The CDR3 loop is CASSETGPGTVSNQPQHF. CDR3 in DNA: TGCGCCAGCAGTGAGACCGGGCCGGGGACAGTTAGCAATCAGCCCCAGCATTTT.

This chain's CDR3 is CASSPRTAYGYTF. CDR3 coding DNA: TGTGCCAGCAGTCCACGGACAGCCTATGGCTACACCTTC. The chain recombines TRBV6-2 or TRBV6-3 with TRBJ1-2; weak D call: TRBD1 (6 bases). The V and J ends lost 5 bases and 4 bases respectively, with 11 bases between them. Germline CDR1 MNHEY, CDR2 SVGEGT. This CDR3 comprises 13 residues.

The chain combines TRBV11-3 with TRBJ1-6; 8 nucleotides line up with TRBD1. Germline lookup yields CDR1 SGHNT and CDR2 YENEEA. With 1 base clipped from V and 4 bases from J, the junction kept 9 bases outside the gene matches. This CDR3 comprises 18 residues. DNA of the CDR3: TGTGCCAGCAGCTTAGGCGGACAGGGACCCTATTATAATTCACCCCTCCACTTT. Protein sequence: CASSLGGQGPYYNSPLHF.

The chain employs TRBV25-1 and TRBJ1-6; 8 nucleotides align to TRBD1. The junction had 11 bases not matched to a gene; V was cut back by 6 bases and J by 10 bases. The germline CDR1 and CDR2 sequences are MGHDK and SYGVNS. There are 15 residues in the CDR3. The CDR3 loop reads CASSGGQGAGSPLHF. The CDR3 nucleotides read TGTGCCAGCAGCGGGGGGCAGGGGGCCGGATCACCCCTCCACTTT. The whole variable domain, remainder taken from reference TRBV25-1 and TRBJ1-6, is EADIYQTPRYLVIGTGKKITLECSQTMGHDKMYWYQQDPGMELHLIHYSYGVNSTEKGDLSSESTVSRIRTEHFPLTLESARPSHTSQYLCASSGGQGAGSPLHFGNGTRLTVT.

CDR3 loop: CASSQDDSPGTEAFF. DNA for the CDR3: TGTGCCAGCAGCCAAGATGACTCACCTGGGACTGAAGCTTTCTTT. This chain joins TRBV4-2 and TRBJ1-1; D ambiguous. This CDR3 has 15 amino acids. Trimming removed 0 bases from V and 5 bases from J, with 13 bases in between. Germline values: CDR1 LGHNA, CDR2 YNFKEQ.

V usage is TRBV21-1 and J usage is TRBJ2-7; TRBD1, the D gene given by the table, was not confirmed from the DNA. TRBV21-1 is designated a pseudogene. There are 16 residues in the CDR3. CDR3: CASSKEGQANSYEQYF. DNA for the CDR3: TGTGCCAGCAGCAAAGAAGGACAGGCTAATTCCTACGAGCAGTACTTC.

The gene calls are TRBV6-4 and TRBJ2-1; D gene unclear. Germline CDR1 MRHNA, CDR2 SNTAGT. The germline V and J ends were trimmed by 0 bases and 4 bases, with 19 bases remaining between them. This CDR3 has 18 amino acids. This chain's CDR3 is CASSDSPTLGGAYNEQFF. Here the CDR3 DNA reads TGTGCCAGCAGTGACTCGCCCACCCTAGGTGGAGCTTACAATGAGCAGTTCTTC.

J is TRBJ2-6 and V is TRBV5-1, with TRBD1 identical over 7 bases. The CDR3 runs 17 residues. V shed 2 bases and J 4 bases; nucleotides not matched to a gene: 9. Germline lookup yields CDR1 SGHRS and CDR2 YFSETQ. The CDR3 reads CASSLPSTGEGANVLTF. In DNA, the CDR3 is TGCGCCAGCAGCTTACCCTCAACAGGGGAAGGGGCCAACGTCCTGACTTTC.

The genes are TRBV7-2 and TRBJ2-1; weak D call: TRBD2 (6 bases). Between the trimmed V and J ends, which lost 2 bases and 6 bases, there was a span of 14 bases. This CDR3 has 15 amino acids. In germline, CDR1 is SGHTA, CDR2 FQGNSA. CDR3 coding DNA: TGTGCCAGCAGCTTATCAACAGCGGGCTTCAATGAGCAGTTCTTC. It encodes CASSLSTAGFNEQFF.

The chain recombines TRBV7-2 with TRBJ2-7; 10 bases align to TRBD1. Trimming cost V 2 bases and J 3 bases; bases outside gene matches: 7. The CDR3 consists of 16 residues. Germline V gene data show CDR1 as SGHTA and CDR2 as FQGNSA. CDR3 region: CASSLSSTGGYYEQYF. In DNA, the CDR3 is TGTGCCAGCAGCTTATCCTCGACAGGGGGCTACTACGAGCAGTACTTC.

V is TRBV9 and J is TRBJ2-2, with TRBD2 matching 7 bases. The CDR3 runs 14 residues. V lost 2 bases and J lost 2; bases outside the gene matches: 0. Germline V gene sequence: CDR1 SGDLS, CDR2 YYNGEE. The CDR3 loop is CASSVTSNTGELFF. The CDR3 DNA reads TGTGCCAGCAGCGTGACTAGCAACACCGGGGAGCTGTTTTTT.

This clone appeared a few times. This chain joins TRBV7-9 and TRBJ2-7; the match to TRBD2 covers 7 bases. The trim removed 3 bases at V and 3 bases at J, leaving 8 bases unmatched. This CDR3 has 15 residues. The germline V gene encodes CDR1 SEHNR and CDR2 FQNEAQ (reference sequence). The CDR3 DNA sequence: TGTGCCAGCAGCTTTGGGCGGGGGAAGCACTACGAGCAGTACTTC. Its translation: CASSFGRGKHYEQYF.

This clone was counted a single time. This chain joins TRBV5-5 and TRBJ1-4; the D is unclear. V lost 0 bases and J lost 5, with 5 bases in between. Per the germline V gene, CDR1 is SGHKS and CDR2 is YYEKEE (reference sequence). The CDR3 contains 13 residues. Here the CDR3 DNA reads TGTGCCAGCAGCTTGGTACAGAATGAAAAACTGTTTTTT. This gives the protein CASSLVQNEKLFF.

This chain connects TRBV21-1 to TRBJ1-5; TRBD1 is the table's D call, not checked against the DNA. TRBV21-1 is described as a pseudogene. CDR3 length: 19 residues. The CDR3, as DNA: TGTGCCAGCAGCCCCGGTTCGCGGGACAGACCCGTTAGCAATCAGCCCCAGCATTTT. It translates to CASSPGSRDRPVSNQPQHF.

The V gene is TRBV19, the J gene TRBJ2-2; the D gene is possibly TRBD1 (5 bases). Deletions cut 1 base from V and 8 bases from J, with 8 bases between. The CDR3 loop spans 13 amino acids. In germline, CDR1 is LNHDA, CDR2 SQIVND (reference sequence). The CDR3 sequence: CASSIAREGELFF. Written as DNA, the CDR3 is TGTGCCAGTAGTATAGCCAGGGAAGGGGAGCTGTTTTTT.

This chain links TRBV10-3 with TRBJ2-5; tentatively, D is TRBD1 (6 bases). The CDR3 runs to 13 residues. Trimming pared 7 bases from V and 5 bases from J, leaving 14 bases between. The V gene's germline CDR1 is ENHRY and CDR2 SYGVKD. Written as DNA, the CDR3 is TGTGCCATCAAATCAGGGGTTTTCGAGACCCAGTACTTC. Protein: CAIKSGVFETQYF.

The chain joins TRBV6-5 to TRBJ1-1, with D maybe TRBD1 (6 bases). Germline values: CDR1 MNHEY, CDR2 SVGAGI. CDR3 length equals 16 residues. Trimming removed 0 bases from V and 5 bases from J, with 16 bases in between. This chain's CDR3 is CASSYSSGGSRTEAFF. CDR3 DNA sequence: TGTGCCAGCAGTTACTCGTCGGGGGGCAGTAGGACTGAAGCTTTCTTT.

The chain joins TRBV30 to TRBJ1-5, with D possibly matching TRBD1 (6 bases). V was shortened by 0 bases and J by 6 bases, with 12 bases between the two germline ends. Germline V lookup: CDR1 GTSNPN, CDR2 SVGIG (reference sequence). The length of the CDR3 is 14 residues. DNA of the CDR3: TGTGCCTGGAGTGTATCGGCAGGGGCTCAGCCCCAGCATTTT. This translates into CAWSVSAGAQPQHF. The complete variable domain, with remaining parts taken from reference TRBV30 and TRBJ1-5, reads SQTIHQWPATLVQPVGSPLSLECTVEGTSNPNLYWYRQAAGRGLQLLFYSVGIGQISSEVPQNLSASRPQDRQFILSSKKLLLSDSGFYLCAWSVSAGAQPQHFGDGTRLSIL.

This clone was detected only once. The chain uses TRBV9 and TRBJ1-3; D is perhaps TRBD1 (5 bases). The CDR3 spans 15 residues. The V gene's germline CDR1 is SGDLS and CDR2 YYNGEE. V was shortened by 0 bases and J by 2 bases, with 9 bases between the two germline ends. CDR3 sequence: CASSVGAGAGNTIYF. In DNA form, the CDR3 reads TGTGCCAGCAGCGTAGGGGCGGGGGCTGGAAACACCATATATTTT.

This chain connects TRBV4-2 to TRBJ1-4; weak D call: TRBD1 (5 bases). The V and J ends lost 1 base and 7 bases respectively, with 13 bases between them. In germline, CDR1 is LGHNA, CDR2 YNFKEQ. CDR3 length: 15 residues. The chain's CDR3 is CASSQGTGRGEKLFF. CDR3 DNA: TGTGCCAGCAGCCAAGGCACAGGTAGGGGTGAAAAACTGTTTTTT.

This chain links TRBV6-1 with TRBJ2-1, with a possible D match to TRBD2 (7 bases). The CDR3 contains 18 residues. The germline V gene encodes CDR1 MNHNS and CDR2 SASEGT. Trimming cost V 0 bases and J 7 bases, with 22 bases left between them. The CDR3 DNA sequence: TGTGCCAGCAGTGAAGCAGGGGTAGTTGCGGGGGCTAGAAATGAGCAGTTCTTC. Translation: CASSEAGVVAGARNEQFF.

The V gene is TRBV7-2, the J gene TRBJ1-1; a possible D gene is TRBD1 (6 bases). This CDR3 comprises 15 residues. Trimming took 5 bases from V and 3 from J, leaving 16 bases between them. Germline V gene data show CDR1 as SGHTA and CDR2 as FQGNSA. CDR3 loop: CASSAPGGADTEAFF. The DNA for the CDR3 is TGTGCCAGCAGCGCACCCGGGGGGGCCGACACTGAAGCTTTCTTT.

The rearrangement joins TRBV6-4 to TRBJ1-1; D is perhaps TRBD1 (5 bases). Between the trimmed V and J ends, which lost 0 bases and 3 bases, there was a span of 17 bases. The CDR3 length is 17 residues. The germline V gene encodes CDR1 MRHNA and CDR2 SNTAGT. As DNA, the CDR3 is TGTGCCAGCAGTGACTCCACCGGGAGGGGCGGAGACACTGAAGCTTTCTTT. It yields the protein CASSDSTGRGGDTEAFF.

The chain couples TRBV29-1 to TRBJ2-7, with TRBD1 matching over 7 bases. From germline, CDR1 is SQVTM and CDR2 ANQGSEA. CDR3 length: 14 residues. The junction had 12 bases not matched to a gene; V was cut back by 5 bases and J by 5 bases. CDR3 in DNA: TGCAGCGTTTCAAAGACAGGGCCTGGGGACGAGCAGTACTTC. Protein product: CSVSKTGPGDEQYF.

J is TRBJ1-2 and V is TRBV7-9; 10 nucleotides match TRBD1. Germline V CDR1 and CDR2: SEHNR, FQNEAQ (reference sequence). The CDR3 runs 14 residues. V was pared by 5 bases and J by 5 bases, with 5 bases of the junction left unmatched. DNA of the CDR3: TGTGCCAGCAGCCCACGGACAGGGGGGTATGGCTACACCTTC. Encoded protein: CASSPRTGGYGYTF.

J is TRBJ2-2 and V is TRBV4-3; possible D gene TRBD2, 6 bases. The V end was cut by 0 bases, the J end by 2 bases, with 10 bases between. This CDR3 comprises 16 residues. Germline V gene sequence: CDR1 LGHNA, CDR2 YSLEER. The CDR3 here is CASSQESGTNTGELFF. The CDR3 bases are TGCGCCAGCAGCCAAGAGTCAGGGACTAACACCGGGGAGCTGTTTTTT.